The 23 T cell receptor beta chains below all came from one sample that was sequenced in a study of T cells in narcolepsy. Libraries were prepared by immunoSEQ multiplex PCR; TCRdb keeps only in-frame clonotypes and omits some of them. The data show over 30,000 clones, roughly 84% seen once. The sequenced material came from CD45RA- memory CD4+ T cells from PBMCs. These receptors were obtained from a human donor with narcolepsy.

The V gene is TRBV7-5, the J gene TRBJ2-5; TRBD2 was called by the table and not checked on the DNA. TRBV7-5 is deemed a pseudogene. The CDR3 has 15 residues. The CDR3 bases are TGTGCCAGAAGCCCCTTAGGGCGGGGGGGAGAGACCCAGTACTTC. Translation gives CARSPLGRGGETQYF.

The rearrangement joins TRBV4-2 to TRBJ2-3; TRBD2 is a possible D gene (7 bases). This CDR3 spans 17 amino acids. Per the germline V gene, CDR1 is LGHNA and CDR2 is YNFKEQ. V lost 0 bases to trimming and J lost 4 bases, with 17 bases between them. The CDR3 nucleotides are TGTGCCAGCAGCCAAGAATCGAGGGGGGGCCCCGCAGATACGCAGTATTTT. This sequence encodes CASSQESRGGPADTQYF.

The chain combines TRBV7-2 with TRBJ1-6, with D perhaps TRBD1 (6 bases). The CDR3 length is 15 residues. The V gene's germline CDR1 is SGHTA and CDR2 FQGNSA. The ends were cut back, 5 bases at V and 7 bases at J, with 15 bases in the middle. The CDR3 sequence is CASSPQTGTNSPLHF. As DNA, the CDR3 is TGTGCCAGCAGCCCCCAGACAGGAACCAATTCACCCCTCCACTTT.

The DNA for the CDR3 is TGTGCCAGCAGCTTAGCTAGCCAAACCGGCTACGAGCAGTACTTC. It encodes CASSLASQTGYEQYF. The J gene is TRBJ2-5, the V gene TRBV7-2; no firm D call. The DNA matches TRBJ2-7 better at its end, which makes the J call doubtful. Germline-derived CDR1 and CDR2 are SGHTA and FQGNSA. The CDR3 totals 15 residues.

The V and J genes are TRBV5-1 and TRBJ2-3; 15 nucleotides match TRBD2. The V segment lost 3 bases and the J segment 10 bases; nucleotides outside the gene matches: 3. The V gene's germline CDR1 is SGHRS and CDR2 YFSETQ. The CDR3 length is 14 residues. This CDR3 reads CASSSGLAGGAQYF. CDR3 in DNA: TGCGCCAGCAGCTCGGGACTAGCGGGGGGTGCGCAGTATTTT.

The chain combines TRBV6-6 with TRBJ2-1; 7 nucleotides match TRBD2. V dropped 7 bases and J dropped 8; count of bases not matched to a gene: 11. Germline CDR1 and CDR2: MNHNY and SVGAGI (reference sequence). CDR3 length: 14 residues. The CDR3 sequence: CASKDGGRGDEQFF. CDR3 bases: TGTGCCAGCAAGGACGGGGGTCGGGGGGATGAGCAGTTCTTC.

This clone is termed medium-sized. The genes are TRBV19 and TRBJ1-3, with no clear D. Looked up from germline, CDR1 is LNHDA and CDR2 is SQIVND (reference sequence). V lost 7 bases and J lost 0, with 10 bases in between. The length of the CDR3 is 14 residues. This chain's CDR3 is CASTMWSSGNTIYF. In DNA form, the CDR3 reads TGTGCCAGTACGATGTGGTCCTCTGGAAACACCATATATTTT.

This chain links TRBV11-2 with TRBJ1-1; D unclear. CDR3 length: 14 amino acids. Germline V gene sequence: CDR1 SGHAT, CDR2 FQNNGV. The V end was cut by 1 base, the J end by 3 bases, with 9 bases between. The CDR3 DNA reads as TGTGCCAGCAGCTTAGCGCTTTTCGACACTGAAGCTTTCTTT. This translates into CASSLALFDTEAFF. Variable domain in full (rest from reference TRBV11-2 and TRBJ1-1): EAGVAQSPRYKIIEKRQSVAFWCNPISGHATLYWYQQILGQGPKLLIQFQNNGVVDDSQLPKDRFSAERLKGVDSTLKIQPAKLEDSAVYLCASSLALFDTEAFFGQGTRLTVV.

The V gene is TRBV5-1, the J gene TRBJ2-1; 8 nucleotides align to TRBD2. Germline values: CDR1 SGHRS, CDR2 YFSETQ. The CDR3 runs to 14 residues. V trimming: 4 bases; J trimming: 6 bases; junction bases outside the gene matches: 6. CDR3 loop: CASSLGLAPNEQFF. The CDR3 region has the DNA TGCGCCAGCAGCCTCGGACTAGCCCCCAATGAGCAGTTCTTC.

The rearrangement links TRBV7-2 to TRBJ2-3; D is undetermined. Trimming removed 6 bases from V and 6 bases from J, with 7 bases in between. CDR3 size: 11 residues. CDR1 and CDR2 from the germline V gene are SGHTA and FQGNSA. CDR3 residues: CASSSLDTQYF. The CDR3 bases are TGTGCCAGCAGTTCATTGGATACGCAGTATTTT.

This clone was picked up one time. The chain joins TRBV7-6 to TRBJ1-5; TRBD1 matches 9 bases. The J segment lost 6 bases and the V segment lost 5 bases, leaving 8 bases of the junction unmatched. Germline-derived CDR1 and CDR2 are SGHVS and FNYEAQ. The CDR3 runs to 15 residues. The CDR3 DNA is TGTGCCAGCAGCCTGGGGACAGGGTTAGGTCAGCCCCAGCATTTT. Protein sequence: CASSLGTGLGQPQHF. The entire variable domain, with the rest obtained from reference TRBV7-6 and TRBJ1-5, is as follows: GAGVSQSPRYKVTKRGQDVALRCDPISGHVSLYWYRQALGQGPEFLTYFNYEAQQDKSGLPNDRFSAERPEGSISTLTIQRTEQRDSAMYRCASSLGTGLGQPQHFGDGTRLSIL.

The chain carries TRBV7-8 and TRBJ1-1; TRBD1 aligns across 10 bases. The germline CDR1 and CDR2 sequences are SGHVS and FQNEAQ. The CDR3 runs 15 residues. V lost 4 bases, J lost 0 bases, and 2 bases stayed unmatched. As DNA, the CDR3 is TGTGCCAGCAGCTCAGGGACAGGGGTGAACACTGAAGCTTTCTTT. This codes for CASSSGTGVNTEAFF.

A few counts support this clone. This rearrangement joins TRBV19 to TRBJ1-4; the match to TRBD1 covers 7 bases. Germline loops: CDR1 LNHDA, CDR2 SQIVND (reference sequence). The CDR3 contains 16 residues. The V gene end was trimmed by 7 bases and the J gene end by 4 bases; junction bases not matched to a gene: 12. The CDR3 spells CASMGLRDSYNEKLFF. CDR3 DNA sequence: TGTGCCAGTATGGGCCTCCGGGACAGTTATAATGAAAAACTGTTTTTT.

The chain links TRBV27 to TRBJ1-1; TRBD1 agrees at 8 bases. CDR3 length equals 14 residues. Unmatched junction bases numbered 9, after V lost 7 bases and J lost 5 bases. Germline V gives CDR1 MNHEY, CDR2 SMNVEV (reference sequence). CDR3: CASTWRQGLTEAFF. In DNA form, the CDR3 reads TGTGCCAGCACCTGGCGACAGGGGTTAACTGAAGCTTTCTTT.

The V and J genes are TRBV5-4 and TRBJ1-2; D not certain. The CDR3 is 12 amino acids. Trimming removed 3 bases at V and 1 base at J, with 4 bases between. Germline loops: CDR1 SGHNT, CDR2 YYREEE (reference sequence). CDR3 loop: CASSSDNYGYTF. The DNA of the CDR3 is TGTGCCAGCAGCTCCGATAACTATGGCTACACCTTC.

The V call is TRBV30, the J call TRBJ1-6; the match to TRBD1 covers 8 bases. This CDR3 region has 15 residues. Germline-derived CDR1 and CDR2 are GTSNPN and SVGIG (reference sequence). V gave up 3 bases and J gave up 7 bases; unmatched junction bases: 8. This CDR3 is CAWSRRQGANSPLHF. The DNA of the CDR3 is TGTGCCTGGAGCCGTCGCCAGGGGGCGAATTCACCCCTCCACTTT. The whole variable domain, remainder taken from reference TRBV30 and TRBJ1-6, is SQTIHQWPATLVQPVGSPLSLECTVEGTSNPNLYWYRQAAGRGLQLLFYSVGIGQISSEVPQNLSASRPQDRQFILSSKKLLLSDSGFYLCAWSRRQGANSPLHFGNGTRLTVT.

The chain joins TRBV6-5 to TRBJ1-1; maybe TRBD1 (6 bases). This CDR3 has 14 residues. The germline V gene encodes CDR1 MNHEY and CDR2 SVGAGI. The V end lost 4 bases, the J end lost 0 bases, and 9 bases lay between the germline ends. Here the CDR3 DNA reads TGTGCCAGCAGTTCGACAGGCCTGAACACTGAAGCTTTCTTT. It translates to CASSSTGLNTEAFF.

This clone was detected once. This rearrangement joins TRBV2 to TRBJ2-7, with TRBD2 identical over 10 bases. CDR1 SNHLY and CDR2 FYNNEI come from the germline V gene. The CDR3 is 15 amino acids. V lost 6 bases and J lost 7; bases outside the gene matches: 12. CDR3 nucleotide sequence: TGTGCCAGCAGCTTCAGACCTAGCGGGGGTGGGGAGCAGTACTTC. Translation gives CASSFRPSGGGEQYF.

The genes are TRBV7-2 and TRBJ1-4; 7 nucleotides line up with TRBD1. This CDR3 spans 17 amino acids. CDR1 is SGHTA and CDR2 is FQGNSA in the germline V gene. With 5 bases clipped from V and 0 bases from J, the junction kept 9 bases outside the gene matches. Written as DNA, the CDR3 is TGTGCCAGCAGCCCGCGTCATGGACAGGCAACTAATGAAAAACTGTTTTTT. Its translation: CASSPRHGQATNEKLFF. The variable domain in full, with the rest retrieved from reference TRBV7-2 and TRBJ1-4, is GAGVSQSPSNKVTEKGKDVELRCDPISGHTALYWYRQSLGQGLEFLIYFQGNSAPDKSGLPSDRFSAERTGGSVSTLTIQRTQQEDSAVYLCASSPRHGQATNEKLFFGSGTQLSVL.

This clone was counted a single time. The rearrangement links TRBV6-1 to TRBJ1-1; D possibly corresponds to TRBD1 (5 bases). Germline values: CDR1 MNHNS, CDR2 SASEGT. The CDR3 contains 14 residues. Trimming removed 0 bases at V and 5 bases at J, with 10 bases between. CDR3 in amino acids: CASSEAPTATEAFF. The CDR3 nucleotides read TGTGCCAGCAGTGAAGCGCCGACAGCAACTGAAGCTTTCTTT.

The V gene is TRBV27, the J gene TRBJ2-1, with TRBD2 matching 10 bases. Germline values: CDR1 MNHEY, CDR2 SMNVEV (reference sequence). This CDR3 comprises 14 residues. Trimming at V came to 8 bases and at J to 3 bases, leaving 4 bases not matched to a gene. CDR3 in amino acids: CASGASGGYNEQFF. Written as DNA, the CDR3 is TGTGCCAGCGGGGCTAGCGGGGGCTACAATGAGCAGTTCTTC.

The V gene is TRBV5-1, the J gene TRBJ1-1, with a possible D match to TRBD1 (6 bases). Trimming removed 4 bases from V and 1 base from J, with 17 bases in between. Germline V gene sequence: CDR1 SGHRS, CDR2 YFSETQ. This CDR3 contains 16 residues. The CDR3 protein is CASSHREKTGNTEAFF. CDR3 in DNA: TGCGCCAGCAGCCACCGCGAGAAGACAGGGAACACTGAAGCTTTCTTT. Drawing the rest from reference TRBV5-1 and TRBJ1-1, the complete variable domain is KAGVTQTPRYLIKTRGQQVTLSCSPISGHRSVSWYQQTPGQGLQFLFEYFSETQRNKGNFPGRFSGRQFSNSRSEMNVSTLELGDSALYLCASSHREKTGNTEAFFGQGTRLTVV.

This chain links TRBV9 with TRBJ2-7, with D perhaps matching TRBD1 (5 bases). CDR1 and CDR2 from the germline V gene are SGDLS and YYNGEE. Trimming took 0 bases from V and 8 from J, leaving 12 bases between them. This CDR3 has 13 amino acids. The CDR3 loop is CASSVGQLSQQYF. The DNA of the CDR3 is TGTGCCAGCAGCGTAGGACAGCTCTCCCAGCAGTACTTC.